Shown below are 21 T cell receptor beta chains from a single sample sequenced in a study of OX40 agonist ivuxolimab in advanced cancers. The data were produced by immunoSEQ multiplex PCR, yet TCRdb's version contains in-frame clones alone and is incomplete. The top ten hold roughly a sixth of the sample, which has more than 65,000 clones, about 88% seen once. The input for sequencing was CD4+ or CD8+ T cells sorted from blood, taken in a trial of the OX40 agonist ivuxolimab. These receptors originate from an adult with an advanced solid tumor such as melanoma, head and neck, liver or kidney cancer.

The chain recombines TRBV5-1 with TRBJ2-7, with D possibly being TRBD2 (7 bases). There are 15 residues in the CDR3. Germline CDR1 reads SGHRS; CDR2 reads YFSETQ. Trimming removed 0 bases at V and 7 bases at J, with 17 bases between. CDR3 sequence reads: CASSLGSSGQGEQYF. DNA for the CDR3: TGCGCCAGCAGCTTGGGCTCTAGCGGTCAGGGGGAGCAGTACTTC.

The CDR3 sequence: CASSEGLAYNEQFF. Written as DNA, the CDR3 is TGTGCCAGCAGCGAAGGACTAGCTTACAATGAGCAGTTCTTC. The V call is TRBV5-4, the J call TRBJ2-1; TRBD2 matches at 8 bases. J lost 4 bases, V lost 4 bases, and 4 bases had no gene match. Germline loops: CDR1 SGHNT, CDR2 YYREEE (reference sequence). The CDR3 consists of 14 residues.

CDR3 residues: CASRKDRGPWGTEAFF. DNA of the CDR3: TGCGCCAGCAGGAAGGACAGGGGGCCTTGGGGCACTGAAGCTTTCTTT. The chain carries TRBV10-1 and TRBJ1-1; 11 bases line up with TRBD1. V gave up 6 bases and J gave up 4 bases; unmatched junction bases: 10. Germline V gene sequence: CDR1 WNHNN, CDR2 SYGVQD (reference sequence). The length of the CDR3 is 16 residues.

This chain joins TRBV7-9 and TRBJ1-4; 7 nucleotides agree with TRBD1. The V segment lost 5 bases and the J segment 8 bases; nucleotides outside the gene matches: 11. CDR1 is SEHNR, CDR2 FQNEAQ, per germline (reference sequence). This CDR3 has 15 amino acids. The CDR3 region is CASSLRRGAGEKLFF. The CDR3 bases are TGTGCCAGCAGCCTCCGCAGGGGGGCTGGGGAAAAACTGTTTTTT.

As for this clone: Other DNA sequences in the same sample also yield this CDR3. This chain joins TRBV29-1 and TRBJ1-3, with D unclear. V lost 3 bases and J lost 0, with 6 bases in between. Germline loops: CDR1 SQVTM, CDR2 ANQGSEA. The CDR3 is 13 amino acids. The DNA for the CDR3 is TGCAGCGTTGAGGTGAGCTCTGGAAACACCATATATTTT. Translated, it gives CSVEVSSGNTIYF.

The gene calls are TRBV9 and TRBJ1-3; D ambiguous. The CDR3 runs 13 residues. CDR1 is SGDLS and CDR2 is YYNGEE in the germline V gene. V was clipped by 4 bases and J by 2 bases, with 7 bases between them. In DNA, the CDR3 is TGTGCCAGCAGCATCGCCCCTGGAAACACCATATATTTT. Its protein is CASSIAPGNTIYF.

This rearrangement joins TRBV6-5 to TRBJ2-7; 7 bases fit TRBD1. Germline CDR1 and CDR2: MNHEY and SVGAGI. This CDR3 is 14 amino acids long. V dropped 4 bases and J dropped 3; count of bases not matched to a gene: 6. CDR3 DNA sequence: TGTGCCAGCAGTTTCAACAGGGGCCACTACGAGCAGTACTTC. It encodes CASSFNRGHYEQYF.

This clone was picked up a small number of times. The gene calls are TRBV29-1 and TRBJ2-2, with 11 bases identical to TRBD2. V was pared by 4 bases and J by 3 bases, with 1 base of the junction left unmatched. CDR1 and CDR2 (germline): SQVTM, ANQGSEA. The CDR3 has 14 residues. The CDR3, as DNA: TGCAGCGTTGGGGGACTAGCGGACACCGGGGAGCTGTTTTTT. Its translation: CSVGGLADTGELFF.

The rearrangement links TRBV19 to TRBJ2-5; 7 nucleotides match TRBD1. This CDR3 has 14 residues. The germline V gene has CDR1 LNHDA and CDR2 SQIVND (reference sequence). The V gene end was trimmed by 3 bases and the J gene end by 1 base; junction bases not matched to a gene: 2. The CDR3 DNA is TGTGCCAGTAGTATTACAGGGGTCCAAGAGACCCAGTACTTC. Translated: CASSITGVQETQYF. The complete variable domain, with remaining parts taken from reference TRBV19 and TRBJ2-5, reads DGGITQSPKYLFRKEGQNVTLSCEQNLNHDAMYWYRQDPGQGLRLIYYSQIVNDFQKGDIAEGYSVSREKKESFPLTVTSAQKNPTAFYLCASSITGVQETQYFGPGTRLLVL.

This clone was recorded a few times. V and J are TRBV10-1 and TRBJ2-7; 10 positions agree with TRBD2. Germline V CDR1 and CDR2: WNHNN, SYGVQD (reference sequence). The CDR3 loop spans 15 amino acids. Trimming took 0 bases from V and 6 from J; bases not matched to a gene: 5. CDR3 residues: CASSESLASGSEQYF. CDR3 coding DNA: TGCGCCAGCAGTGAGTCCCTGGCTAGCGGGAGCGAGCAGTACTTC.

This clone was observed a few times. The V gene is TRBV5-1, the J gene TRBJ1-3; D is ambiguous. Germline CDR1 and CDR2: SGHRS and YFSETQ. Between the trimmed V and J ends, which lost 1 base and 6 bases, there was a span of 8 bases. The CDR3 runs 13 residues. CDR3 sequence reads: CASSLTPENTIYF. CDR3 sequence (DNA): TGCGCCAGCAGCTTGACCCCGGAAAACACCATATATTTT.

The chain couples TRBV29-1 to TRBJ2-5; the match to TRBD1 covers 8 bases. Germline V lookup: CDR1 SQVTM, CDR2 ANQGSEA. The CDR3 loop spans 14 amino acids. The trim removed 4 bases at V and 6 bases at J, leaving 10 bases unmatched. Here the CDR3 DNA reads TGCAGCGTTGCCTTCGCAGGGGGCGGGAAGACCCAGTACTTC. Amino acids: CSVAFAGGGKTQYF.

The V call is TRBV7-6, the J call TRBJ2-5; maybe TRBD2 (5 bases). Germline V lookup: CDR1 SGHVS, CDR2 FNYEAQ. The CDR3 has 19 residues. Between the trimmed V and J ends, which lost 3 bases and 4 bases, there was a span of 27 bases. In DNA, the CDR3 is TGTGCCAGCAGCTTCTTGCTGATGGGAGCAGAGCATAGGTTAGAGACCCAGTACTTC. It encodes CASSFLLMGAEHRLETQYF.

This rearrangement joins TRBV28 to TRBJ2-1; no clear D. CDR1 is MDHEN, CDR2 SYDVKM, per germline. The ends were cut back, 6 bases at V and 4 bases at J, with 16 bases in the middle. The CDR3 sequence is 15 residues long. The CDR3 sequence: CASSLQDDRYNEQFF. The CDR3 region has the DNA TGTGCCAGCAGCCTGCAGGACGACCGATACAATGAGCAGTTCTTC.

The J gene is TRBJ2-3, the V gene TRBV5-1; 8 nucleotides align to TRBD1. Germline V gives CDR1 SGHRS, CDR2 YFSETQ. The CDR3 contains 16 residues. V trimming: 4 bases; J trimming: 1 base; junction bases outside the gene matches: 8. CDR3 sequence: CASSLSTGGGTDTQYF. DNA for the CDR3: TGCGCCAGCAGCCTCTCTACAGGGGGTGGCACAGATACGCAGTATTTT.

The chain is built from TRBV6-6 and TRBJ2-1, with D uncertain. Per the germline V gene, CDR1 is MNHNY and CDR2 is SVGAGI (reference sequence). The CDR3 has 11 amino acids. With 6 bases removed from V and 6 bases from J, the gap between germline ends came to 6 bases. The CDR3 region has the DNA TGTGCCAGCAGGGAAGTCAATGAGCAGTTCTTC. As protein: CASREVNEQFF.

V and J are TRBV5-1 and TRBJ2-7, with D uncertain. V lost 4 bases to trimming and J lost 0 bases, with 14 bases between them. The CDR3 runs 15 residues. Germline CDR1 reads SGHRS; CDR2 reads YFSETQ. CDR3 coding DNA: TGCGCCAGCAGCCCCCGGATGGGCCGCTCCTACGAGCAGTACTTC. Translation: CASSPRMGRSYEQYF.

The CDR3 DNA reads as TGTGCCAGCAGCTTGACAGTCTATGGCTACACCTTC. Protein product: CASSLTVYGYTF. The chain uses TRBV4-2 and TRBJ1-2, with TRBD1 as a possible D gene (5 bases). The CDR3 has 12 amino acids. The germline V gene has CDR1 LGHNA and CDR2 YNFKEQ. The V end lost 5 bases, the J end lost 4 bases, and 8 bases lay between the germline ends.

The V and J genes are TRBV2 and TRBJ1-4, with 7 positions matching TRBD1. Germline V gene sequence: CDR1 SNHLY, CDR2 FYNNEI. The V gene end was trimmed by 5 bases and the J gene end by 7 bases; junction bases not matched to a gene: 7. The CDR3 is 14 amino acids. CDR3 in DNA: TGTGCCAGCAGTCTACGACAGGGAGGTGAAAAACTGTTTTTT. Translated, it gives CASSLRQGGEKLFF.

V is TRBV11-2 and J is TRBJ2-2, with 7 bases that match TRBD2. With V trimmed by 3 bases and J by 3 bases, 4 bases remained unmatched. CDR1 SGHAT and CDR2 FQNNGV come from the germline V gene. The CDR3 is 15 residues long. The CDR3 DNA reads TGTGCCAGCAGCTTTCGCCTAGCGGACACCGGGGAGCTGTTTTTT. Its translation is CASSFRLADTGELFF. Full variable domain (outside the CDR3, taken from reference TRBV11-2 and TRBJ2-2): EAGVAQSPRYKIIEKRQSVAFWCNPISGHATLYWYQQILGQGPKLLIQFQNNGVVDDSQLPKDRFSAERLKGVDSTLKIQPAKLEDSAVYLCASSFRLADTGELFFGEGSRLTVL.

CDR3 residues: CASSPRDRSYEQYF. The CDR3 region has the DNA TGTGCCAGCAGCCCGAGGGACAGATCCTACGAGCAGTACTTC. The rearrangement joins TRBV7-9 to TRBJ2-7, with 7 bases fitting TRBD1. CDR3 length: 14 residues. The germline gives CDR1 SEHNR, CDR2 FQNEAQ (reference sequence). The junction had 5 bases not matched to a gene; V was cut back by 5 bases and J by 1 base.